A single sample is the source of the 27 T cell receptor beta chains below, sequenced in a study of cytomegalovirus exposure and HLA in healthy donors (dated by TCRdb to the late 2010s). The receptor library was made with the immunoSEQ multiplex PCR assay. The multiplex PCR relied on a mix of 60 forward primers for TCR Vbeta segments and 13 reverse primers for TCR Jbeta segments. TCRdb re-hosts the immuneACCESS table, in-frame sequences only. Its copies lack some clones; in the studies checked, an unresolved V gene accounts for under half of them, and the cause for the rest is not known. The sample includes approximately 150,000 clones, with approximately 84% observed a single time. The ten largest clones capture around 1.3% of the sample. The material sequenced was PBMCs. These receptors all stem from a man aged 50 to 59 in good health and CMV-seropositive.

The chain uses TRBV18 and TRBJ1-3, with D perhaps TRBD1 (6 bases). V dropped 3 bases and J dropped 0 bases, with 18 bases sitting between them. CDR3 length equals 18 residues. Germline V CDR1 and CDR2: KGHSH, LQKENI. In nucleotides, the CDR3 is TGTGCCAGCTCACCTAAACGTCCAGGGGAGAACTCTGGAAACACCATATATTTT. Its translation: CASSPKRPGENSGNTIYF.

This chain links TRBV21-1 with TRBJ2-7; TRBD1, the table's D call, was not compared with the DNA. TRBV21-1 is labeled a pseudogene. The CDR3 runs to 11 residues. The CDR3 region has the DNA TGTGCCAGCAGCGGGCGCGACAGGGGGTACTTC. It is translated as CASSGRDRGYF.

This clone was counted once. The chain carries TRBV15 and TRBJ2-1, with TRBD2 identical over 11 bases. Germline CDR1 and CDR2: LNHNV and YYDKDF (reference sequence). CDR3 length: 15 residues. Trimming cost V 5 bases and J 4 bases; bases outside gene matches: 4. DNA of the CDR3: TGTGCCACCAGCGGAGGGACTAGCGGATACAATGAGCAGTTCTTC. Translated, it gives CATSGGTSGYNEQFF.

This chain uses TRBV9 with TRBJ1-6; the D is unclear. Trimming took 4 bases from V and 0 from J, leaving 11 bases between them. From germline, CDR1 is SGDLS and CDR2 YYNGEE. This CDR3 is 16 amino acids long. CDR3 DNA sequence: TGTGCCAGCAGCCCGGGGAGGAGCTCCTATAATTCACCCCTCCACTTT. Its protein is CASSPGRSSYNSPLHF.

The chain uses TRBV5-1 and TRBJ2-2; a weak D match, TRBD2 (6 bases). This CDR3 is 14 amino acids long. Germline V gene lookup returns CDR1 SGHRS and CDR2 YFSETQ. The V and J ends lost 8 bases and 5 bases respectively, with 16 bases between them. In DNA, the CDR3 is TGCGCCAGTCGCCAGGGTGGGAGGACCGGGGAGCTGTTTTTT. It encodes CASRQGGRTGELFF.

The sample holds one count of this clone. V is TRBV10-3 and J is TRBJ2-4; D is uncertain. The CDR3 is 16 residues long. Trimming left V 0 bases short and J 1 base short, with 10 bases between. Germline loops: CDR1 ENHRY, CDR2 SYGVKD. This CDR3 is CAISESERRAKNIQYF. CDR3 in DNA: TGTGCCATCAGTGAGTCGGAGCGTAGGGCCAAAAACATTCAGTACTTC.

CDR3 DNA sequence: TGTGCCAGCTCACCACGGGACAAGGCGTTTAACTATGGCTACACCTTC. This translates into CASSPRDKAFNYGYTF. V is TRBV18 and J is TRBJ1-2; D perhaps matches TRBD1 (6 bases). The CDR3 has 16 residues. The germline V and J ends were trimmed by 1 base and 1 base, with 13 bases remaining between them. Germline loops: CDR1 KGHSH, CDR2 LQKENI.

This sequence joins TRBV4-1 and TRBJ2-1, with 9 bases lining up with TRBD2. CDR3 length: 18 amino acids. V was pared by 3 bases and J by 0 bases, with 9 bases of the junction left unmatched. Germline V lookup: CDR1 MGHRA, CDR2 YSYEKL. CDR3 in amino acids: CASSHYPSGASSYNEQFF. CDR3 DNA: TGCGCCAGCAGCCACTACCCTAGCGGGGCTAGCTCCTACAATGAGCAGTTCTTC.

This chain joins TRBV28 and TRBJ2-2; TRBD2 matches at 8 bases. The CDR3 runs to 18 residues. Per the germline V gene, CDR1 is MDHEN and CDR2 is SYDVKM. The J segment lost 4 bases and the V segment lost 7 bases, leaving 17 bases of the junction unmatched. CDR3 nucleotide sequence: TGTGCCAGCATTGGGGGGAGCTCAGCGGGAGTTAGCACCGGGGAGCTGTTTTTT. Amino acid sequence: CASIGGSSAGVSTGELFF.

The chain has TRBV21-1 and TRBJ1-2; the table assigns TRBD1, which was not confirmed against the DNA. TRBV21-1 is assigned pseudogene status. The CDR3 spans 20 residues. The CDR3 region is CASSKDVDTQGALQSYGYTF. The CDR3 bases are TGTGCCAGCAGCAAAGATGTTGACACACAGGGGGCGCTTCAGTCGTATGGCTACACCTTC.

This sequence joins TRBV29-1 and TRBJ2-7; 8 bases match TRBD2. This CDR3 has 16 residues. V lost 0 bases to trimming and J lost 0 bases; unmatched junction nucleotides: 7. Germline V CDR1 and CDR2: SQVTM, ANQGSEA. This CDR3 is CSVEDGLAGLSYEQYF. As DNA, the CDR3 is TGCAGCGTTGAAGACGGTCTAGCGGGTCTCTCCTACGAGCAGTACTTC.

This clone was picked up one time. V is TRBV25-1 and J is TRBJ1-3; D gene unclear. The ends were cut back, 2 bases at V and 2 bases at J, with 7 bases in the middle. CDR3 size: 14 residues. CDR1 and CDR2 from the germline V gene are MGHDK and SYGVNS. This chain's CDR3 is CASSEGLPGNTIYF. DNA of the CDR3: TGTGCCAGCAGTGAAGGACTACCTGGAAACACCATATATTTT. The complete variable domain, with remaining parts taken from reference TRBV25-1 and TRBJ1-3, reads EADIYQTPRYLVIGTGKKITLECSQTMGHDKMYWYQQDPGMELHLIHYSYGVNSTEKGDLSSESTVSRIRTEHFPLTLESARPSHTSQYLCASSEGLPGNTIYFGEGSWLTVV.

V gene TRBV9 combines with J gene TRBJ1-2; the D is unclear. The CDR3 totals 13 residues. Germline V lookup: CDR1 SGDLS, CDR2 YYNGEE. V was clipped by 2 bases and J by 1 base, with 6 bases between them. DNA of the CDR3: TGTGCCAGCAGCGTTGACTTTAACTATGGCTACACCTTC. It is translated as CASSVDFNYGYTF.

In this sample, this clone turned up a few times. The chain recombines TRBV7-8 with TRBJ2-2; 8 bases are a match to TRBD2. CDR1 is SGHVS, CDR2 FQNEAQ, per germline. Trimming at V came to 3 bases and at J to 5 bases, leaving 5 bases not matched to a gene. The CDR3 is 15 amino acids. The CDR3 DNA sequence: TGTGCCAGCAGCTTCACCGGGAGGGGTACCGGGGAGCTGTTTTTT. Its protein is CASSFTGRGTGELFF.

This chain links TRBV30 with TRBJ2-2; tentatively, D is TRBD1 (5 bases). Germline CDR1 is GTSNPN and CDR2 is SVGIG (reference sequence). V lost 7 bases and J 1 base, leaving 13 bases between the germline ends. The CDR3 is made up of 14 amino acids. CDR3 nucleotides: TGTGCCTCCCCCGGACATTTGAACACCGGGGAGCTGTTTTTT. Amino acids: CASPGHLNTGELFF.

The rearrangement joins TRBV7-9 to TRBJ2-3; no clear D. The CDR3 contains 16 residues. The V end was cut by 5 bases, the J end by 1 base, with 16 bases between. Germline V CDR1 and CDR2: SEHNR, FQNEAQ (reference sequence). The CDR3: CASSVRSSVRTDTQYF. The CDR3 DNA sequence: TGTGCCAGCAGCGTTAGATCCAGCGTACGCACAGATACGCAGTATTTT.

The rearrangement joins TRBV9 to TRBJ1-2, with 7 bases matching TRBD1. The CDR3 contains 18 residues. After removal of 4 bases from V and 0 bases from J, the junction contained 15 bases not matched to a gene. CDR1 is SGDLS and CDR2 is YYNGEE in the germline V gene. In DNA, the CDR3 is TGTGCCAGCAGCTTCCAAGGACAGGTGAGTCTAGCTAACTATGGCTACACCTTC. Translation gives CASSFQGQVSLANYGYTF. The whole variable domain, remainder taken from reference TRBV9 and TRBJ1-2, is DSGVTQTPKHLITATGQRVTLRCSPRSGDLSVYWYQQSLDQGLQFLIQYYNGEERAKGNILERFSAQQFPDLHSELNLSSLELGDSALYFCASSFQGQVSLANYGYTFGSGTRLTVV.

This rearrangement joins TRBV6-5 to TRBJ1-1; D uncertain. The CDR3 sequence is 12 residues long. CDR1 is MNHEY, CDR2 SVGAGI, per germline. With 11 bases removed from V and 5 bases from J, the gap between germline ends came to 15 bases. The DNA for the CDR3 is TGTGCCGCCGGACGGAGGCTAACTGAAGCTTTCTTT. Translating it yields CAAGRRLTEAFF.

This chain links TRBV18 with TRBJ1-1; D may be TRBD1 (5 bases). CDR1 and CDR2 (germline): KGHSH, LQKENI. Trimming removed 3 bases from V and 2 bases from J, with 7 bases in between. CDR3 length: 13 amino acids. CDR3 protein: CASSPDINTEAFF. DNA of the CDR3: TGTGCCAGCTCACCGGACATTAACACTGAAGCTTTCTTT.

This clone was picked up a small number of times. CDR3 region: CASSQDPADSYNEQFF. The CDR3 region has the DNA TGTGCCAGCAGCCAAGATCCCGCGGATTCCTACAATGAGCAGTTCTTC. The chain couples TRBV4-2 to TRBJ2-1; D not resolved. Deletions cut 0 bases from V and 1 base from J, with 10 bases between. This CDR3 has 16 amino acids. Germline-derived CDR1 and CDR2 are LGHNA and YNFKEQ.

V usage is TRBV29-1 and J usage is TRBJ1-4, with 7 bases that match TRBD1. Trimming removed 6 bases from V and 8 bases from J; junction bases left unmatched: 12. The germline gives CDR1 SQVTM, CDR2 ANQGSEA. The CDR3 has 14 amino acids. The chain's CDR3 is CSVQGGNEREKLFF. CDR3 DNA: TGCAGCGTCCAAGGGGGCAACGAGCGGGAAAAACTGTTTTTT.

A word on this clone: The junction and the germline gene differ at one end; a read error may be behind it. The chain couples TRBV7-9 to TRBJ2-5, with D possibly being TRBD1 (5 bases). The germline gives CDR1 SEHNR, CDR2 FQNEAQ (reference sequence). CDR3 length: 11 amino acids. The CDR3: CSSSLDRTQYF. The CDR3 region has the DNA TGTTCCAGCAGCCTAGACAGGACCCAGTACTTC.

The chain joins TRBV5-1 to TRBJ2-5, with D tentatively TRBD2 (5 bases). With 4 bases removed from V and 1 base from J, the gap between germline ends came to 11 bases. Per the germline V gene, CDR1 is SGHRS and CDR2 is YFSETQ. The CDR3 contains 14 residues. In nucleotides, the CDR3 is TGCGCCAGCAGCCTCGGGGATATCCAAGAGACCCAGTACTTC. Translation: CASSLGDIQETQYF.

The chain combines TRBV5-1 with TRBJ1-2, with 7 bases matching TRBD1. In germline, CDR1 is SGHRS, CDR2 YFSETQ. Losses at the gene ends were 4 bases for V and 6 bases for J; bases not matched to a gene: 12. The CDR3 totals 15 residues. CDR3 coding DNA: TGCGCCAGCAGCCGGTGGGTGACAGGGACCGATGGCTACACCTTC. Translated: CASSRWVTGTDGYTF.

The CDR3 DNA sequence: TGTGCTAGTGGTTCAGACATTTCCGACGACAATGAGCAGTTCTTC. Amino acid sequence: CASGSDISDDNEQFF. The chain is built from TRBV12-5 and TRBJ2-1; D uncertain. Germline CDR1 reads LGHNT; CDR2 reads FRNRAP. This CDR3 spans 15 amino acids. Trimming removed 4 bases from V and 5 bases from J, with 15 bases in between. Filled out from reference TRBV12-5 and TRBJ2-1, the complete variable domain reads DARVTQTPRHKVTEMGQEVTMRCQPILGHNTVFWYRQTMMQGLELLAYFRNRAPLDDSGMPKDRFSAEMPDATLATLKIQPSEPRDSAVYFCASGSDISDDNEQFFGPGTRLTVL.

J is TRBJ1-2 and V is TRBV30; TRBD1 is a possible D gene (6 bases). V shed 4 bases and J shed 7 bases, with 13 bases lying between them. The V gene's germline CDR1 is GTSNPN and CDR2 SVGIG (reference sequence). CDR3 length: 12 residues. CDR3 amino acids: CAWNRGAGGYTF. The CDR3 bases are TGTGCCTGGAATCGGGGGGCCGGTGGCTACACCTTC.

CDR3 amino acids: CASSSEQGRGYGYTF. The CDR3 DNA reads TGTGCCAGCTCCTCCGAACAGGGAAGGGGCTACGGCTACACCTTC. The V call is TRBV18, the J call TRBJ1-2, with a tentative D call TRBD1 (6 bases). The CDR3 spans 15 residues. The ends were cut back, 6 bases at V and 8 bases at J, with 22 bases in the middle. CDR1 KGHSH and CDR2 LQKENI come from the germline V gene.